What follows describes a single TCR beta chain. As yet, its antigen is unknown. The data were obtained in a study of shared clonotypes between healthy human individuals. Looking at the study overall: Each donor had three CD4 naive, three CD4 memory, two CD8 naive and one CD8 memory plate. Findings of the study overall: With a handful of donors compared, around 5% of naive CD4 clonotypes were shared. Sequencing depth was expected to affect clonotype sharing among donors.

This CDR3 has 14 residues. Germline CDR1 reads MNHNS; CDR2 reads SASEGT. V was clipped by 8 bases and J by 0 bases, with 11 bases between them. Authors' methods: Quality scores were absent from the junction-only immunoSEQ sequences, so filtering differed. Assay: immunoSEQ multiplex PCR; the TCRdb copy retains only in-frame clones and omits some. V and J calls plus clone size are reproduced from that table; the DNA served to infer D and trimming. The sample holds about 600,000 clones, 95% to 98% seen once. This chain uses TRBV6-1 with TRBJ1-5, with D possibly being TRBD1 (5 bases). Input material: naive CD4+ T cells sorted from blood. Subset: CD45RA+ positively selected. The TCR comes from a woman in her twenties or thirties in good health. CDR3 amino acids: CASGGDYSNQPQHF. In DNA form, the CDR3 reads TGTGCCAGCGGGGGGGACTATAGCAATCAGCCCCAGCATTTT.